This TCR beta chain is drawn from a study of response to subunit inactivated influenza vaccine. TCRdb itself ran the RT-PCR reads through MiXCR, one entry per CDR3 protein. The sample lists approximately 500,000 distinct CDR3 sequences, 10% to 15% occurring once. Ten or more counts support this clonotype. The CDR3 runs 14 residues. The V end was cut by 4 bases, the J end by 2 bases, with 12 bases between. Germline assignment: CDR1 SGHRS and CDR2 YFSETQ. This sequence joins TRBV5-1 and TRBJ2-5; D might be TRBD1 or TRBD2, each matching 5 bases. This TCR came from a man in his fifties who received an inactivated influenza vaccine. Specimen: PBMCs from blood, collected 45 days after vaccination. The CDR3 protein is CASSRGDNQETQYF. CDR3 coding DNA: TGCGCCAGCAGCAGGGGAGACAATCAAGAGACCCAGTACTTC.